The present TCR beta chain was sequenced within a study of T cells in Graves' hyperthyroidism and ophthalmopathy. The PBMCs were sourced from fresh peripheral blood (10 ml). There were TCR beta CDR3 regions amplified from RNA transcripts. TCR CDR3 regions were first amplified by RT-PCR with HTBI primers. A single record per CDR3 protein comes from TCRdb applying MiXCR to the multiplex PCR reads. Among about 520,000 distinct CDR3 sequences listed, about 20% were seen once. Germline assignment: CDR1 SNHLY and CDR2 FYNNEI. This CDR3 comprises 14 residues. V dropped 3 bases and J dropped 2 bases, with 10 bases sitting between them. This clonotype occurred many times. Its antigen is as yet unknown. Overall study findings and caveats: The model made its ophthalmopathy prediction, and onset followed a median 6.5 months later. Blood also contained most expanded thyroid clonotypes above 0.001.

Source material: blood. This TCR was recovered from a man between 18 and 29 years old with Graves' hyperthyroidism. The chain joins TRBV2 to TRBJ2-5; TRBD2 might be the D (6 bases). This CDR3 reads CASSEAGGQETQYF. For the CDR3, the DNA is TGTGCCAGCAGTGAGGCCGGGGGACAAGAGACCCAGTACTTC. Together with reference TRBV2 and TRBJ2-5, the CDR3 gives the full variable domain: EPEVTQTPSHQVTQMGQEVILRCVPISNHLYFYWYRQILGQKVEFLVSFYNNEISEKSEIFDDQFSVERPDGSNFTLKIRSTKLEDSAMYFCASSEAGGQETQYFGPGTRLLVL.